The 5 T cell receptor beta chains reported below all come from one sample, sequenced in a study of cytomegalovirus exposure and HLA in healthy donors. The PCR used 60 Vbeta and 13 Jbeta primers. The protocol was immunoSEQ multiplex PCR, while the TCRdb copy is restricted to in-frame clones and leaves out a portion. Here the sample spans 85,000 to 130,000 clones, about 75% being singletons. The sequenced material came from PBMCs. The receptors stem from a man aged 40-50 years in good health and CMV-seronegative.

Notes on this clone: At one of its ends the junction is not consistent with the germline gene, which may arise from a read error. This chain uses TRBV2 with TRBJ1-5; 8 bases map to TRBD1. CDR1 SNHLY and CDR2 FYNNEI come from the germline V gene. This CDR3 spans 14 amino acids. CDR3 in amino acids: CACSSGQGREPQHF. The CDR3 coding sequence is TGTGCCTGCAGTTCAGGACAGGGTAGGGAGCCCCAGCATTTT.

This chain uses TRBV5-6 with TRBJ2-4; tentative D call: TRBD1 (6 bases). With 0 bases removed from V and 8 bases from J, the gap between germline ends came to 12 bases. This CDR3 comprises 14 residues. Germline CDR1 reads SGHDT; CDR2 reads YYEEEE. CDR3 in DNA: TGTGCCAGCAGCTTGGCACAGGGAGTAGACATTCAGTACTTC. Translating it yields CASSLAQGVDIQYF. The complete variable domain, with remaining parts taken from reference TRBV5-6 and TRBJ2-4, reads DAGVTQSPTHLIKTRGQQVTLRCSPKSGHDTVSWYQQALGQGPQFIFQYYEEEERQRGNFPDRFSGHQFPNYSSELNVNALLLGDSALYLCASSLAQGVDIQYFGAGTRLSVL.

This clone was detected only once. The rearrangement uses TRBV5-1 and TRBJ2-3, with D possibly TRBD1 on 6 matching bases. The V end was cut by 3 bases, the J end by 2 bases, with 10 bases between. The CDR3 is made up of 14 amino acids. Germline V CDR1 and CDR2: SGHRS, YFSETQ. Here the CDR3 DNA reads TGCGCCAGCAGCTCTGGACAGCCCACAGATACGCAGTATTTT. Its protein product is CASSSGQPTDTQYF.

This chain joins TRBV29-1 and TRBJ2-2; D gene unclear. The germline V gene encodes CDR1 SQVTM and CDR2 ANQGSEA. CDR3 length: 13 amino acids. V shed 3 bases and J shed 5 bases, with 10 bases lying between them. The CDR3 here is CSVDLTGTGELFF. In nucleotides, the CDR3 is TGCAGCGTTGACCTGACCGGGACCGGGGAGCTGTTTTTT.

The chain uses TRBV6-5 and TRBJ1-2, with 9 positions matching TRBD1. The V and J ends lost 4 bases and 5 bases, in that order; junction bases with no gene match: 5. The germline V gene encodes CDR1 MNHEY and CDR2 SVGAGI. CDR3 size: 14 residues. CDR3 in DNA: TGTGCCAGCAGTTCCCAGGGACAGGGTTATGGCTACACCTTC. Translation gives CASSSQGQGYGYTF.